The entry below gives a single TCR beta chain sequence along with its context. These data belong to a study of blood T cell repertoires in COVID-19. Study-level background: Samples of COVID-19 (acute and convalescent) were obtained from the United States, Italy and Spain.

Cohort allocation depended upon clinical history that participants reported. Two negative PCRs, clearance, or symptom resolution were required of recovered Cohort 3 donors. Trimming removed 7 bases at V and 0 bases at J, with 10 bases between. There are 14 residues in the CDR3. Germline CDR1 is LNHDA and CDR2 is SQIVND (reference sequence). Per the study methods: Cell counts per sample came from amplifying reference gene primers. This table comes from immunoSEQ multiplex PCR, and its TCRdb copy is limited to in-frame clones, with some not included. D and trimming were read from the DNA, whereas the V and J calls and clone size are those reported in that table. The top ten clones hold around 8.6% of a sample with about 180,000 clones, 86% of them seen once.

Specimen: PBMCs or T cells enriched from blood (not recorded which). This sequence was found in a woman in her twenties or thirties who had recovered from COVID-19. The chain recombines TRBV19 with TRBJ1-5; D gene unclear. DNA of the CDR3: TGTGCCAGTAAACAGAGGGATAGCAATCAGCCCCAGCATTTT. Amino acids: CASKQRDSNQPQHF.